Presented here are 17 T cell receptor beta chains from one specimen sequenced in a study of OX40 agonist ivuxolimab in advanced cancers. Sequencing used immunoSEQ multiplex PCR; TCRdb keeps in-frame clones, though not all of them. The data contain over 55,000 clones, approximately 80% of them seen just once; the ten biggest clones take up 0.7%. The input for sequencing was CD4+ or CD8+ T cells sorted from blood, taken in a trial of the OX40 agonist ivuxolimab. The receptors here all came from an adult with an advanced solid tumor such as melanoma, head and neck, liver or kidney cancer.

V gene TRBV5-1 combines with J gene TRBJ1-4; 7 nucleotides agree with TRBD1. Germline-derived CDR1 and CDR2 are SGHRS and YFSETQ. The CDR3 has 14 residues. Trimming took 0 bases from V and 4 from J; bases not matched to a gene: 0. The CDR3 loop is CASSLGDSNEKLFF. The CDR3 region has the DNA TGCGCCAGCAGCTTGGGGGACAGTAATGAAAAACTGTTTTTT.

This rearrangement joins TRBV2 to TRBJ1-2; D gene ambiguous. The V gene lost 10 bases and the J gene lost 2 bases, with 26 bases spanning the gap. CDR3 length: 17 residues. Germline CDR1 reads SNHLY; CDR2 reads FYNNEI. The CDR3 DNA sequence: TGTGCCAACCCTTTGCCCACGGCCTCCCGTGGAAACTATGGCTACACCTTC. Protein product: CANPLPTASRGNYGYTF.

V gene TRBV19 combines with J gene TRBJ1-5; 9 nucleotides agree with TRBD1. Germline V gene sequence: CDR1 LNHDA, CDR2 SQIVND (reference sequence). The V and J ends lost 4 bases and 2 bases, in that order; junction bases with no gene match: 3. This CDR3 region has 15 residues. Here the CDR3 reads CASSRTGEGNQPQHF. CDR3 coding DNA: TGTGCCAGTAGTAGGACAGGGGAAGGCAATCAGCCCCAGCATTTT.

The chain couples TRBV7-8 to TRBJ2-6; D is perhaps TRBD1 or TRBD2 (5 bases each). Germline V gene sequence: CDR1 SGHVS, CDR2 FQNEAQ. V lost 5 bases and J lost 0, with 20 bases in between. This CDR3 is 19 amino acids long. Here the CDR3 reads CASSPSRWGYFSGANVLTF. The CDR3, as DNA: TGTGCCAGCAGCCCCAGCAGATGGGGGTATTTCTCTGGGGCCAACGTCCTGACTTTC.

The chain recombines TRBV2 with TRBJ1-5; D ambiguous. Trimming left V 2 bases short and J 1 base short, with 6 bases between. The CDR3 length is 14 residues. Germline V CDR1 and CDR2: SNHLY, FYNNEI. The CDR3 coding sequence is TGTGCCAGCAGTGAACAGCCGAGCAATCAGCCCCAGCATTTT. Translated: CASSEQPSNQPQHF.

The rearrangement links TRBV18 to TRBJ2-5, with a tentative D call TRBD2 (5 bases). The V gene's germline CDR1 is KGHSH and CDR2 LQKENI. Trimming took off 0 bases at V and 4 bases at J, with 12 bases between the two ends. This CDR3 comprises 15 residues. The CDR3 nucleotides read TGTGCCAGCTCACCACCTTCAAGGACTCGAGAGACCCAGTACTTC. Translation: CASSPPSRTRETQYF.

The V gene is TRBV2, the J gene TRBJ1-1; possibly TRBD1 for D (5 bases). The CDR3 length is 15 residues. V shed 5 bases and J shed 3 bases, with 16 bases lying between them. Germline V gene sequence: CDR1 SNHLY, CDR2 FYNNEI. CDR3: CASSYLGAGDTEAFF. CDR3 DNA sequence: TGTGCCAGCAGTTATCTCGGGGCGGGGGACACTGAAGCTTTCTTT.

The chain couples TRBV2 to TRBJ1-1; D not certain. The CDR3 consists of 14 residues. The V gene lost 7 bases and the J gene lost 2 bases, with 14 bases spanning the gap. Germline V lookup: CDR1 SNHLY, CDR2 FYNNEI. CDR3 region: CASTLRWGNTEAFF. The CDR3, as DNA: TGTGCCAGCACCCTGAGGTGGGGTAACACTGAAGCTTTCTTT.

The chain couples TRBV6-1 to TRBJ2-1, with 7 bases lining up with TRBD2. The V gene end was trimmed by 4 bases and the J gene end by 6 bases; junction bases not matched to a gene: 6. CDR3 length: 14 amino acids. Germline CDR1 and CDR2: MNHNS and SASEGT. CDR3 in DNA: TGTGCCAGCAGTGTGGGGGGGGGTCTCAATGAGCAGTTCTTC. This sequence encodes CASSVGGGLNEQFF.

As DNA, the CDR3 is TGCGCCAGCCGTCCGGGCGGTCCCCCTGGCGAGCAGTACTTC. Protein: CASRPGGPPGEQYF. The rearrangement joins TRBV5-1 to TRBJ2-7; D ambiguous. Trimming cost V 7 bases and J 6 bases, with 20 bases left between them. Germline V gene lookup returns CDR1 SGHRS and CDR2 YFSETQ. The CDR3 sequence is 14 residues long. Full variable domain (outside the CDR3, taken from reference TRBV5-1 and TRBJ2-7): KAGVTQTPRYLIKTRGQQVTLSCSPISGHRSVSWYQQTPGQGLQFLFEYFSETQRNKGNFPGRFSGRQFSNSRSEMNVSTLELGDSALYLCASRPGGPPGEQYFGPGTRLTVT.

This sequence joins TRBV11-2 and TRBJ2-2; no reliable D call. Trimming left V 5 bases short and J 5 bases short, with 9 bases between. The CDR3 is 13 amino acids. Germline assignment: CDR1 SGHAT and CDR2 FQNNGV. The CDR3 is CASSPLATGELFF. The CDR3 DNA is TGTGCCAGCAGCCCATTAGCTACCGGGGAGCTGTTTTTT.

J is TRBJ2-3 and V is TRBV5-1; 8 bases align to TRBD2. J was trimmed by 3 bases and V by 4 bases; bases with no gene match: 7. CDR1 SGHRS and CDR2 YFSETQ come from the germline V gene. The CDR3 runs to 15 residues. CDR3 sequence (DNA): TGCGCCAGCAGCCCGATAGCGGGGCCTACAGATACGCAGTATTTT. Translated, it gives CASSPIAGPTDTQYF. Full variable domain (rest looked up from reference TRBV5-1 and TRBJ2-3): KAGVTQTPRYLIKTRGQQVTLSCSPISGHRSVSWYQQTPGQGLQFLFEYFSETQRNKGNFPGRFSGRQFSNSRSEMNVSTLELGDSALYLCASSPIAGPTDTQYFGPGTRLTVL.

This clone was found a few times. The chain uses TRBV6-1 and TRBJ1-4; D is uncertain. The CDR3 has 16 residues. Trimming pared 2 bases from V and 7 bases from J, leaving 17 bases between. Germline CDR1 is MNHNS and CDR2 is SASEGT. CDR3 region: CASSENLPSLVEKLFF. The CDR3 DNA sequence: TGTGCCAGCAGTGAAAATCTGCCAAGTTTGGTTGAAAAACTGTTTTTT.

This clone was picked up a small number of times. The chain employs TRBV9 and TRBJ2-1; TRBD2 aligns across 8 bases. CDR1 and CDR2 (germline): SGDLS, YYNGEE. CDR3 length: 16 residues. J gave up 7 bases and V 4 bases, and 13 bases lay outside the gene matches. The CDR3 DNA reads as TGTGCCAGCAGCTATCGTGGGGCGGGGGGACCGAATGAGCAGTTCTTC. This codes for CASSYRGAGGPNEQFF.

On this clone itself: The junction does not match germline at one end; this may be a read error. V and J are TRBV9 and TRBJ1-1; no firm D call. This CDR3 spans 15 amino acids. Germline V gene lookup returns CDR1 SGDLS and CDR2 YYNGEE. The CDR3 is CASSTHRTGNAEAFF. The CDR3, as DNA: TGTGCCAGCAGCACACATAGGACGGGGAACGCTGAAGCTTTCTTT.

The V gene is TRBV14, the J gene TRBJ1-2; D unresolved. CDR3 length: 15 residues. Germline assignment: CDR1 SGHDN and CDR2 FVKESK. The V end lost 0 bases, the J end lost 8 bases, and 16 bases lay between the germline ends. CDR3 residues: CASSQDLAGTRGYTF. The CDR3 region has the DNA TGTGCCAGCAGCCAAGATTTGGCGGGAACGAGAGGCTACACCTTC.

The rearrangement links TRBV6-5 to TRBJ1-4; 10 nucleotides align to TRBD1. From germline, CDR1 is MNHEY and CDR2 SVGAGI. Trimming cost V 5 bases and J 8 bases; bases outside gene matches: 5. CDR3 length: 14 amino acids. In DNA, the CDR3 is TGTGCCAGCAGTCGGGACAGGGGAGGAGAAAAACTGTTTTTT. It encodes CASSRDRGGEKLFF.